The 11 T cell receptor beta chains presented below share a single source sample, sequenced in a study of blood T cell repertoires in COVID-19. The protocol was immunoSEQ multiplex PCR, while the TCRdb copy is restricted to in-frame clones and leaves out a portion. The sample carries 300,000 to 350,000 clones, around 90% recorded once. The material sequenced was peripheral blood. The receptor set was obtained from a man between 18 and 29 years old with active or convalescent COVID-19.

The rearrangement joins TRBV28 to TRBJ1-6; no definite D call. Trimming shortened V by 2 bases and J by 0 bases, and 11 bases separated the two germline ends. Germline values: CDR1 MDHEN, CDR2 SYDVKM. The CDR3 is 17 residues long. CDR3 residues: CASSLATTSSYNSPLHF. The CDR3 DNA reads as TGTGCCAGCAGTTTAGCGACAACGAGCTCCTATAATTCACCCCTCCACTTT. The full variable domain, completed using reference TRBV28 and TRBJ1-6, is DVKVTQSSRYLVKRTGEKVFLECVQDMDHENMFWYRQDPGLGLRLIYFSYDVKMKEKGDIPEGYSVSREKKERFSLILESASTNQTSMYLCASSLATTSSYNSPLHFGNGTRLTVT.

The chain recombines TRBV6-1 with TRBJ2-2, with 8 bases matching TRBD1. CDR3 length: 15 amino acids. Germline V CDR1 and CDR2: MNHNS, SASEGT. The J segment lost 4 bases and the V segment lost 3 bases, leaving 4 bases of the junction unmatched. The DNA for the CDR3 is TGTGCCAGCAGTGACGGCCAGGGGGCCACCGGGGAGCTGTTTTTT. Encoded protein: CASSDGQGATGELFF.

The V and J genes are TRBV5-1 and TRBJ1-1; TRBD1 agrees at 7 bases. The CDR3 totals 15 residues. With V trimmed by 3 bases and J by 1 base, 6 bases remained unmatched. Germline CDR1 is SGHRS and CDR2 is YFSETQ. The CDR3 DNA sequence: TGCGCCAGCAGCTCACCGGGACAGCGGAACACTGAAGCTTTCTTT. This translates into CASSSPGQRNTEAFF.

The chain uses TRBV5-1 and TRBJ1-6, with TRBD1 as a possible D gene (6 bases). This CDR3 comprises 15 residues. Trimming removed 0 bases from V and 2 bases from J, with 6 bases in between. Germline V gene data show CDR1 as SGHRS and CDR2 as YFSETQ. The CDR3 reads CASSLGGPYNSPLHF. The DNA of the CDR3 is TGCGCCAGCAGCTTGGGGGGGCCCTATAATTCACCCCTCCACTTT.

Only one count was recorded for this clone. The genes are TRBV19 and TRBJ1-4, with 9 bases that match TRBD1. The J segment lost 7 bases and the V segment lost 6 bases, leaving 9 bases of the junction unmatched. From germline, CDR1 is LNHDA and CDR2 SQIVND (reference sequence). The CDR3 is 15 residues long. CDR3 in amino acids: CASSRGTGTGEKLFF. CDR3 DNA: TGTGCCAGTAGCCGGGGGACAGGGACGGGTGAAAAACTGTTTTTT.

The chain carries TRBV5-6 and TRBJ1-2; D unclear. V lost 0 bases to trimming and J lost 5 bases, with 5 bases between them. The CDR3 covers 12 residues. Germline CDR1 is SGHDT and CDR2 is YYEEEE. The CDR3 loop reads CASSLVQYGYTF. CDR3 nucleotide sequence: TGTGCCAGCAGCTTGGTCCAATATGGCTACACCTTC. The variable domain in full, with the rest retrieved from reference TRBV5-6 and TRBJ1-2, is DAGVTQSPTHLIKTRGQQVTLRCSPKSGHDTVSWYQQALGQGPQFIFQYYEEEERQRGNFPDRFSGHQFPNYSSELNVNALLLGDSALYLCASSLVQYGYTFGSGTRLTVV.

This clone was observed a single time. The chain combines TRBV28 with TRBJ2-7, with 9 positions matching TRBD2. The V segment lost 4 bases and the J segment 4 bases; nucleotides outside the gene matches: 14. Germline loops: CDR1 MDHEN, CDR2 SYDVKM. CDR3 size: 17 residues. The CDR3 nucleotides read TGTGCCAGCAGTTCATATGCCTCGGGACTAGCTGGATACGAGCAGTACTTC. Its translation: CASSSYASGLAGYEQYF.

This chain uses TRBV24-1 with TRBJ2-1; 14 positions agree with TRBD2. Per germline, CDR1 KGHDR and CDR2 SFDVKD. V was clipped by 4 bases and J by 7 bases; unmatched bases: 8. The CDR3 is 17 residues long. The DNA for the CDR3 is TGTGCCACCAGTGACCGGGGACTAGCGGGAGTTAGGAATGAGCAGTTCTTC. Translating gives CATSDRGLAGVRNEQFF.

The rearrangement links TRBV14 to TRBJ2-1; possibly TRBD1 for D (6 bases). Trimming shortened V by 3 bases and J by 4 bases, and 13 bases separated the two germline ends. CDR1 SGHDN and CDR2 FVKESK come from the germline V gene. The CDR3 is 15 amino acids. The CDR3 region has the DNA TGTGCCAGCAGCCATAAGGACAGATTTTACAATGAGCAGTTCTTC. It translates to CASSHKDRFYNEQFF. Full variable domain (rest looked up from reference TRBV14 and TRBJ2-1): EAGVTQFPSHSVIEKGQTVTLRCDPISGHDNLYWYRRVMGKEIKFLLHFVKESKQDESGMPNNRFLAERTGGTYSTLKVQPAELEDSGVYFCASSHKDRFYNEQFFGPGTRLTVL.

This clone showed up just once. V usage is TRBV2 and J usage is TRBJ1-5; D call uncertain. Germline loops: CDR1 SNHLY, CDR2 FYNNEI. The V end lost 6 bases, the J end lost 7 bases, and 10 bases lay between the germline ends. The CDR3 sequence is 12 residues long. CDR3 region: CASSGEEQPQHF. As DNA, the CDR3 is TGTGCCAGCAGCGGGGAGGAACAGCCCCAGCATTTT.

The chain joins TRBV18 to TRBJ2-7, with D possibly being TRBD2 (6 bases). CDR3 length: 16 amino acids. Germline V gene data show CDR1 as KGHSH and CDR2 as LQKENI. The V gene lost 3 bases and the J gene lost 2 bases, with 17 bases spanning the gap. CDR3: CASSPRVSGGTYEQYF. In nucleotides, the CDR3 is TGTGCCAGCTCACCCCGGGTCTCCGGGGGAACCTACGAGCAGTACTTC. Looking up the rest from reference TRBV18 and TRBJ2-7 gives the full variable domain: NAGVMQNPRHLVRRRGQEARLRCSPMKGHSHVYWYRQLPEEGLKFMVYLQKENIIDESGMPKERFSAEFPKEGPSILRIQQVVRGDSAAYFCASSPRVSGGTYEQYFGPGTRLTVT.